This T cell receptor beta chain originates from a study of T cells in Graves' hyperthyroidism and ophthalmopathy. Amplified TCR beta CDR3 regions came from RNA transcripts. When the TCR CDR3 underwent first-round RT-PCR, the HTBI primer set was used. TCRdb passed the multiplex PCR reads through MiXCR, listing each CDR3 protein once. The sample shows 250,000 to 300,000 distinct CDR3 sequences, 10% to 15% of them seen only once. The study left out patients who had uncontrolled infection, other autoimmune disease, pregnancy or lactation. Orbital computed tomography, thyroid ultrasound, serum thyroxine and TRAb, and clinical symptoms together informed the diagnoses. Regarding the study as a whole: Through a model of 13 V-J features, ophthalmopathy was separated from stable hyperthyroidism.

Note on this clonotype: Its antigen remains unknown.

V dropped 7 bases and J dropped 3; count of bases not matched to a gene: 15. CDR1 and CDR2 from the germline V gene are MNHEY and SVGAGI. The CDR3 sequence is 18 residues long. The sequenced sample consisted of blood. The source of this sequence is a woman in her thirties with Graves' hyperthyroidism that later progressed to Graves' ophthalmopathy. The V gene is TRBV6-5, the J gene TRBJ2-7; 13 bases agree with TRBD2. This chain's CDR3 is CASTFSSTGLAGFYEQYF. CDR3 in DNA: TGTGCCAGCACTTTTTCTTCTACGGGACTAGCGGGGTTCTACGAGCAGTACTTC.